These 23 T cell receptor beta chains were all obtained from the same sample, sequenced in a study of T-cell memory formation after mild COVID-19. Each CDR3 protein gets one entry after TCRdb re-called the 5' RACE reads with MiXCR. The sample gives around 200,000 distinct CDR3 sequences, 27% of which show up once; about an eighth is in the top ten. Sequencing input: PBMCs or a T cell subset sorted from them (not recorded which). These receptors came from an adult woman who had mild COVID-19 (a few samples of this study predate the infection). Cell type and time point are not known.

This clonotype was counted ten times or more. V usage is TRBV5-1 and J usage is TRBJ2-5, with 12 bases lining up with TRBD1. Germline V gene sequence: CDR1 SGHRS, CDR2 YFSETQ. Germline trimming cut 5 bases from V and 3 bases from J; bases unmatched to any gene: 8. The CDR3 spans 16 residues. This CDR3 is CASRKGQGAGEETQYF. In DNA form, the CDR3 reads TGCGCCAGCAGAAAGGGACAGGGGGCAGGGGAAGAGACCCAGTACTTC. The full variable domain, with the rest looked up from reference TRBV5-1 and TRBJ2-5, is KAGVTQTPRYLIKTRGQQVTLSCSPISGHRSVSWYQQTPGQGLQFLFEYFSETQRNKGNFPGRFSGRQFSNSRSEMNVSTLELGDSALYLCASRKGQGAGEETQYFGPGTRLLVL.

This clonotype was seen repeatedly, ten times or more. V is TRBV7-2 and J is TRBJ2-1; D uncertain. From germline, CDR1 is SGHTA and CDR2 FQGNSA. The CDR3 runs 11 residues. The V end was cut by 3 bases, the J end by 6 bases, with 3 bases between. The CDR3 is CASSFLNEQFF. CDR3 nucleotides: TGTGCCAGCAGCTTCCTCAATGAGCAGTTCTTC.

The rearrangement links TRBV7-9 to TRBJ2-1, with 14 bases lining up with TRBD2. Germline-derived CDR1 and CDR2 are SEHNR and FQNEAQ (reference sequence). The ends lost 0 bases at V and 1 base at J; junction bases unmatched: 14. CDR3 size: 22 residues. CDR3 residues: CASSLAFVPGLAGESSYNEQFF. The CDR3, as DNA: TGTGCCAGCAGCTTAGCCTTTGTCCCGGGACTAGCGGGAGAGTCGTCCTACAATGAGCAGTTCTTC.

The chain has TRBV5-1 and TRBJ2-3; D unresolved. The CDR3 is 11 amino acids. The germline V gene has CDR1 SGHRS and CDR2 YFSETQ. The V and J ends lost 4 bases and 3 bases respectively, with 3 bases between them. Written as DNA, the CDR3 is TGCGCCAGCAGCCAGACAGATACGCAGTATTTT. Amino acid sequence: CASSQTDTQYF.

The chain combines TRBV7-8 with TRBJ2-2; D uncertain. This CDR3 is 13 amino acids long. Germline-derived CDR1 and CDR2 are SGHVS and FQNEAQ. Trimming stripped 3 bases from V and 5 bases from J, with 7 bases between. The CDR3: CASSFPETGELFF. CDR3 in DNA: TGTGCCAGCAGCTTCCCCGAGACCGGGGAGCTGTTTTTT.

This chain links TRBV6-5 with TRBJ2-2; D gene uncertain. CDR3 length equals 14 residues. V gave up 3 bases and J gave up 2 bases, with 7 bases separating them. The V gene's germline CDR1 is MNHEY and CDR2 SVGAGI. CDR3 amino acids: CASSYGRNTGELFF. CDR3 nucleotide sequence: TGTGCCAGCAGTTATGGCAGAAACACCGGGGAGCTGTTTTTT.

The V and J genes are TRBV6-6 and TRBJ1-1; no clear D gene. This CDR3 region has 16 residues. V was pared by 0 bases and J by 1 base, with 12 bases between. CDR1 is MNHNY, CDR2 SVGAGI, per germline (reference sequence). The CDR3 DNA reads TGTGCCAGCAGTTACTCTCCAAGGCTGGGGAACACTGAAGCTTTCTTT. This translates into CASSYSPRLGNTEAFF.

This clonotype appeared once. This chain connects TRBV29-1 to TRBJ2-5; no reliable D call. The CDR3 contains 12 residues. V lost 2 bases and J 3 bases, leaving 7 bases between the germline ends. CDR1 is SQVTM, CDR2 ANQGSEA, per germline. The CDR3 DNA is TGCAGCGTTGAAAGTACAGAAGAGACCCAGTACTTC. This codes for CSVESTEETQYF.

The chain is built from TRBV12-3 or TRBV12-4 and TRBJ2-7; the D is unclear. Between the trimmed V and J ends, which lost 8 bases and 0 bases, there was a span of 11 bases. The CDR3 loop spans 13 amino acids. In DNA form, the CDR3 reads TGTGCCAGCCGCCCTGTGGGCTCCTACGAGCAGTACTTC. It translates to CASRPVGSYEQYF.

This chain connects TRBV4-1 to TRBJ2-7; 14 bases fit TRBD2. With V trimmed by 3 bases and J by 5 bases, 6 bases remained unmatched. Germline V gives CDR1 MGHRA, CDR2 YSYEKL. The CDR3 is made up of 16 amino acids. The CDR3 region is CASSQGTSGGANEQYF. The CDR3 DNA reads TGCGCCAGCAGCCAGGGGACTAGCGGGGGAGCGAACGAGCAGTACTTC.

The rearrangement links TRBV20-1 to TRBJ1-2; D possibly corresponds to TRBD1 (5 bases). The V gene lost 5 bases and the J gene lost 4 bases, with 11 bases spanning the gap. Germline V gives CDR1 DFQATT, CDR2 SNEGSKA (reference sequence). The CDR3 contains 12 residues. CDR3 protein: CSAYDSSYGYTF. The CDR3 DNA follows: TGCAGTGCTTATGACAGCTCCTATGGCTACACCTTC.

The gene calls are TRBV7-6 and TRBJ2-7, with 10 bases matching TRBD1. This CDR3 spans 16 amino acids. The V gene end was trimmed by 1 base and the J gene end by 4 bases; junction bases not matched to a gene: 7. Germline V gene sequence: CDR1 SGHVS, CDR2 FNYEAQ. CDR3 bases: TGTGCCAGCAGCTTAGGGGCGGGGACAGGGGTTTACGAGCAGTACTTC. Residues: CASSLGAGTGVYEQYF. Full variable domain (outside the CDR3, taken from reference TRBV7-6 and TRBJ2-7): GAGVSQSPRYKVTKRGQDVALRCDPISGHVSLYWYRQALGQGPEFLTYFNYEAQQDKSGLPNDRFSAERPEGSISTLTIQRTEQRDSAMYRCASSLGAGTGVYEQYFGPGTRLTVT.

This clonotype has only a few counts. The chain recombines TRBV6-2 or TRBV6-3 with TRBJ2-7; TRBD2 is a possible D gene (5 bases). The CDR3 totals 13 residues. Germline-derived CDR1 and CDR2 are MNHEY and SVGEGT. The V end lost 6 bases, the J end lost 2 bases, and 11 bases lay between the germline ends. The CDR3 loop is CASRPGVAYEQYF. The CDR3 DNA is TGTGCCAGCAGACCCGGGGTCGCCTACGAGCAGTACTTC.

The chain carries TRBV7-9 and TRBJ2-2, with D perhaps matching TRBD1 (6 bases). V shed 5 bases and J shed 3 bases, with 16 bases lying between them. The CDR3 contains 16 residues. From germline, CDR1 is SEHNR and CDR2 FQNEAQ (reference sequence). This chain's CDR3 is CASSVRDNPHTGELFF. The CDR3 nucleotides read TGTGCCAGCAGCGTCCGGGACAACCCTCACACCGGGGAGCTGTTTTTT.

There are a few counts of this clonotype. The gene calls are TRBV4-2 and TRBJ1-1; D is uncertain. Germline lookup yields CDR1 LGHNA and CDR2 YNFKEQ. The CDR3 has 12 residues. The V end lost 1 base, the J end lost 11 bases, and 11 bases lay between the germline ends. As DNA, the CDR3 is TGTGCCAGCAGCCAAGGGGGTCTTGCGGCTTTCTTT. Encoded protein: CASSQGGLAAFF.

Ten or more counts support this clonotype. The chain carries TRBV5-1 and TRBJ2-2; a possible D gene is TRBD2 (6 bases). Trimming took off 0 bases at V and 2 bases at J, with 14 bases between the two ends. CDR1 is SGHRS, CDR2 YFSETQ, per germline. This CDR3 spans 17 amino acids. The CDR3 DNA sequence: TGCGCCAGCAGCTTGGTTCCCAGCGGGCACAACACCGGGGAGCTGTTTTTT. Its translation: CASSLVPSGHNTGELFF.

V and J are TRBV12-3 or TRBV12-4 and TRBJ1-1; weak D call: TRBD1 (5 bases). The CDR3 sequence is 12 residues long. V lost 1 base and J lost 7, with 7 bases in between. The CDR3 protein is CASSLVQDEAFF. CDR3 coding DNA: TGTGCCAGCAGTTTAGTACAGGATGAAGCTTTCTTT.

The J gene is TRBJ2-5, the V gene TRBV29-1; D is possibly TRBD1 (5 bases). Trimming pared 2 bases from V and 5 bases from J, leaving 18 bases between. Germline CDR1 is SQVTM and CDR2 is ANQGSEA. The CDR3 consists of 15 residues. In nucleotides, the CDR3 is TGCAGCGTTGAAATAGTGTCTCAGGGTTGGGAGACCCAGTACTTC. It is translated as CSVEIVSQGWETQYF.

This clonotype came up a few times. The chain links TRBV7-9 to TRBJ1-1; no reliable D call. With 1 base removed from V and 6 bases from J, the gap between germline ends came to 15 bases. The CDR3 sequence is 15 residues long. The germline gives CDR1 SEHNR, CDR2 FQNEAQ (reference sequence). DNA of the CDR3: TGTGCCAGCAGCTTAGTGGCGGATGGTTACCCTGAAGCTTTCTTT. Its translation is CASSLVADGYPEAFF.

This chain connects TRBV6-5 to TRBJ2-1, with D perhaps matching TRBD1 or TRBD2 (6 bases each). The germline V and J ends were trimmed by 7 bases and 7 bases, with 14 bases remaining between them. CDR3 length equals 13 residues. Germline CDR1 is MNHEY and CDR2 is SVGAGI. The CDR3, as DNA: TGTGCCAGCACGAAGAGGGGGAGGAATGAGCAGTTCTTC. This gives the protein CASTKRGRNEQFF.

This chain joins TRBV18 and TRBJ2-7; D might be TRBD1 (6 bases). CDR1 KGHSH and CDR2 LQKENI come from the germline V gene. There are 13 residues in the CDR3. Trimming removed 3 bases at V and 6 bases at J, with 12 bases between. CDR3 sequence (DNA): TGTGCCAGCTCACCGGGGCTACAGGGCGAGCAGTACTTC. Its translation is CASSPGLQGEQYF.

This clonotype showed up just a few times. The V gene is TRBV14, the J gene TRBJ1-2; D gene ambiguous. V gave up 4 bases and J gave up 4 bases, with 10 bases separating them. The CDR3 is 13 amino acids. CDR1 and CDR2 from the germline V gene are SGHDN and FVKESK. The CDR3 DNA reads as TGTGCCAGCAGCCCCGCGGGTATCTATGGCTACACCTTC. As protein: CASSPAGIYGYTF.

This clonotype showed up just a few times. CDR3 sequence reads: CASSPIAGGPPDTQYF. CDR3 coding DNA: TGTGCCAGCAGCCCCATAGCGGGAGGGCCCCCCGATACGCAGTATTTT. The gene calls are TRBV7-9 and TRBJ2-3; 11 bases line up with TRBD2. There are 16 residues in the CDR3. Trimming at V came to 5 bases and at J to 6 bases, leaving 10 bases not matched to a gene. Germline V gene data show CDR1 as SEHNR and CDR2 as FQNEAQ (reference sequence). Variable domain in full (rest from reference TRBV7-9 and TRBJ2-3): DTGVSQNPRHKITKRGQNVTFRCDPISEHNRLYWYRQTLGQGPEFLTYFQNEAQLEKSRLLSDRFSAERPKGSFSTLEIQRTEQGDSAMYLCASSPIAGGPPDTQYFGPGTRLTVL.